These 13 T cell receptor beta chains were sequenced from one sample in a study of blood T cells in healthy people across ages. Primers used in a second PCR of roughly 7 to 12 cycles were a sample-barcoded 5' primer and a J-beta primer mix. MiXCR, applied by TCRdb to the 5' RACE reads, yields one record per CDR3 protein. The data hold 650,000 to 800,000 distinct CDR3 sequences, with roughly 44% observed a single time. The material sequenced was blood. These receptors all come from a man in his sixties in good health.

The V gene is TRBV5-1, the J gene TRBJ2-3; TRBD1 aligns across 7 bases. The CDR3 covers 16 residues. J gave up 5 bases and V 5 bases, and 14 bases lay outside the gene matches. Germline loops: CDR1 SGHRS, CDR2 YFSETQ. The CDR3 DNA sequence: TGCGCCAGCAGGGTCCAGTCAGGGGGACGAGGAGATACGCAGTATTTT. This gives the protein CASRVQSGGRGDTQYF.

This clonotype was recorded once. The chain is built from TRBV10-3 and TRBJ2-4; 9 bases are a match to TRBD2. The J call may be mistaken, given a closer DNA end match to TRBJ2-7. Germline V lookup: CDR1 ENHRY, CDR2 SYGVKD. The CDR3 loop spans 15 amino acids. The CDR3 bases are TGTGCCATCAGTTCGGCGGGAGGGGGGGCCTACGAGCAGTACTTC. The encoded protein is CAISSAGGGAYEQYF.

The chain couples TRBV20-1 to TRBJ2-3; weak D call: TRBD1 (8 bases). Per germline, CDR1 DFQATT and CDR2 SNEGSKA (reference sequence). Trimming removed 5 bases from V and 6 bases from J, with 24 bases in between. The length of the CDR3 is 16 residues. CDR3 sequence reads: CSALQRQGLGGDTQYF. The CDR3 DNA reads as TGCAGTGCTTTACAGAGACAGGGGCTGGGGGGGGATACGCAGTATTTT.

This clonotype was picked up a small number of times. V gene TRBV5-5 combines with J gene TRBJ2-1; the match to TRBD1 covers 10 bases. In germline, CDR1 is SGHKS, CDR2 YYEKEE (reference sequence). The CDR3 extends over 15 amino acids. The V segment lost 4 bases and the J segment 10 bases; nucleotides outside the gene matches: 11. The CDR3 sequence is CASSLWDRGPPEQFF. CDR3 nucleotide sequence: TGTGCCAGCAGCCTCTGGGACAGGGGTCCCCCCGAGCAGTTCTTC.

J is TRBJ1-2 and V is TRBV7-2; D not certain. The CDR3 runs 15 residues. V was trimmed by 1 base and J by 1 base, leaving 10 bases between them. Germline V gene lookup returns CDR1 SGHTA and CDR2 FQGNSA. The chain's CDR3 is CASSLVMDGNYGYTF. The CDR3 DNA is TGTGCCAGCAGCTTAGTAATGGACGGTAACTATGGCTACACCTTC.

The gene calls are TRBV4-3 and TRBJ1-2; weak D call: TRBD1 (6 bases). Trimming shortened V by 1 base and J by 7 bases, and 13 bases separated the two germline ends. Germline-derived CDR1 and CDR2 are LGHNA and YSLEER. This CDR3 has 14 residues. The CDR3 bases are TGCGCCAGCAGCCAAGTTTCAGGGGTATTTGGCTACACCTTC. Amino acids: CASSQVSGVFGYTF.

This clonotype was counted only a few times. The V and J genes are TRBV27 and TRBJ2-7, with 9 bases aligning to TRBD1. The germline gives CDR1 MNHEY, CDR2 SMNVEV (reference sequence). V trimming: 5 bases; J trimming: 3 bases; junction bases outside the gene matches: 5. This CDR3 contains 14 residues. CDR3 DNA sequence: TGTGCCAGCAGTCCTATGGGACAGGGCTACGAGCAGTACTTC. Protein: CASSPMGQGYEQYF.

The chain has TRBV24-1 and TRBJ2-1; D unresolved. Trimming shortened V by 3 bases and J by 3 bases, and 5 bases separated the two germline ends. The CDR3 loop spans 13 amino acids. Looked up from germline, CDR1 is KGHDR and CDR2 is SFDVKD. Here the CDR3 reads CATSDDDYNEQFF. The DNA for the CDR3 is TGTGCCACCAGTGATGACGACTACAATGAGCAGTTCTTC.

The rearrangement links TRBV4-3 to TRBJ2-1; 7 bases match TRBD2. Trimming cost V 0 bases and J 0 bases; bases outside gene matches: 8. Germline loops: CDR1 LGHNA, CDR2 YSLEER. This CDR3 has 18 amino acids. The CDR3 loop reads CASSQEVMGGDSYNEQFF. CDR3 in DNA: TGCGCCAGCAGCCAAGAAGTGATGGGGGGGGACTCCTACAATGAGCAGTTCTTC.

The chain employs TRBV25-1 and TRBJ1-1; 7 bases align to TRBD1. This CDR3 comprises 18 residues. The V segment lost 0 bases and the J segment 4 bases; nucleotides outside the gene matches: 14. Looked up from germline, CDR1 is MGHDK and CDR2 is SYGVNS. The CDR3 loop is CASSEYGTAKGLTTEAFF. The CDR3 coding sequence is TGTGCCAGCAGTGAATACGGGACAGCGAAGGGGTTGACCACTGAAGCTTTCTTT.

This clonotype was seen a few times. The chain couples TRBV7-9 to TRBJ2-1; 7 nucleotides line up with TRBD1. Germline assignment: CDR1 SEHNR and CDR2 FQNEAQ (reference sequence). The CDR3 contains 15 residues. J gave up 5 bases and V 2 bases, and 6 bases lay outside the gene matches. The CDR3 coding sequence is TGTGCCAGCAGCTTAAGCCGGACAGGTGACAATGAGCAGTTCTTC. Protein sequence: CASSLSRTGDNEQFF.

The V and J genes are TRBV27 and TRBJ2-3; 12 bases fit TRBD2. This CDR3 has 15 amino acids. Trimming took 5 bases from V and 4 from J; bases not matched to a gene: 4. Looked up from germline, CDR1 is MNHEY and CDR2 is SMNVEV (reference sequence). The CDR3 reads CASSPTSGSADTQYF. DNA of the CDR3: TGTGCCAGCAGTCCGACTAGCGGGAGTGCAGATACGCAGTATTTT.

This chain joins TRBV29-1 and TRBJ2-1; 7 nucleotides match TRBD1. V lost 7 bases to trimming and J lost 6 bases; unmatched junction nucleotides: 6. The CDR3 is made up of 12 amino acids. Germline V gives CDR1 SQVTM, CDR2 ANQGSEA. The CDR3 reads CSGRQGFNEQFF. The CDR3 DNA reads TGCAGCGGACGACAGGGTTTCAATGAGCAGTTCTTC.